A selection of T cell receptor beta chains follows, all from one sample in a study of T cell responses to AZD1222 COVID-19 vaccine. TCRdb's table, derived via immunoSEQ multiplex PCR, lists solely in-frame clones and lacks some. The sample lists 90,000 to 110,000 clones, 70% to 90% seen once, with around 13% in the top ten. The sample consisted of peripheral blood, taken on day 0 of MenACWY control vaccination. The receptor source for this set is an adult in good health. The CDR3 runs from the conserved cysteine through the conserved F or W. The D gene is left open where the match is weak. Size tells how often a clone was seen (once, few, many) or the class of an expanded clone, and some rows leave it out.

J: TRBJ2-7; D: -; size: -; V: TRBV9; DNA: TGTGCCAGCAGCCCCGGTGGGGACTACGAGCAGTACTTC; CDR3: CASSPGGDYEQYF
J: TRBJ2-7; D: -; size: -; V: TRBV7-9; DNA: TGTGCCAGCAGTCGGGGCGTCCGCTCCTACGAGCAGTACTTC; CDR3: CASSRGVRSYEQYF
J: TRBJ2-1; D: -; size: -; V: TRBV21-1; DNA: TGTGCCAGCAGCAGGGGGGTTCGATACAATGAGCAGTTCTTC; CDR3: CASSRGVRYNEQFF
J: TRBJ1-1; D: -; size: -; V: TRBV11-2; DNA: TGTGCCAGCAGCTCCCACGGACAGCAGGACACTGAAGCTTTCTTT; CDR3: CASSSHGQQDTEAFF
J: TRBJ2-1; D: TRBD2; size: -; V: TRBV7-3; DNA: TGTGCCAGCAGCAGACTAGCGGGGGATTCAGTGCAGTTCTTC; CDR3: CASSRLAGDSVQFF
J: TRBJ2-7; D: -; size: -; V: TRBV27; DNA: TGTGCCAGCAGAAGAGACGGTTACTACGAGCAGTACTTC; CDR3: CASRRDGYYEQYF
J: TRBJ2-5; D: TRBD2; size: -; V: TRBV7-2; DNA: TGTGCCAGCAGCTCCCGGGGAGGGCGCCAAGAGACCCAGTACTTC; CDR3: CASSSRGGRQETQYF
J: TRBJ1-2; D: -; size: once; V: TRBV13; DNA: TGTGCCAGCAGCTTAGGCCGAAGTAAGCGTGGCTACACCTTC; CDR3: CASSLGRSKRGYTF
J: TRBJ2-2; D: TRBD1; size: -; V: TRBV9; DNA: TGTGCCAGCAGCGTGGGGACAGGGATAGGCGGGGAGCTGTTTTTT; CDR3: CASSVGTGIGGELFF
J: TRBJ2-7; D: TRBD2; size: -; V: TRBV9; DNA: TGTGCCAGCAGCCTCGGGGCTAGCGGGAACCACGAGCAGTACTTC; CDR3: CASSLGASGNHEQYF
J: TRBJ1-2; D: -; size: -; V: TRBV9; DNA: TGTGCCAGCAGACCGGGACCCAACTATGGCTACACCTTC; CDR3: CASRPGPNYGYTF
J: TRBJ2-3; D: -; size: -; V: TRBV27; DNA: TGTGCCAGCAGTCCTCGGCAGGAGGCAGATACGCAGTATTTT; CDR3: CASSPRQEADTQYF
J: TRBJ1-4; D: -; size: -; V: TRBV28; DNA: TGTGCCAGCAGTTTTAGTCCGTCAGGGAGTGAAAAACTGTTTTTT; CDR3: CASSFSPSGSEKLFF
J: TRBJ1-2; D: TRBD1; size: -; V: TRBV11-1; DNA: TGTGCCAGCAGTTGGGACAGGTCAAACTATGGCTACACCTTC; CDR3: CASSWDRSNYGYTF
J: TRBJ1-2; D: TRBD1; size: -; V: TRBV4-3; DNA: TGCGCCAGCAGCCAAGGAGGGACAGGGATTGATGGCTACACCTTC; CDR3: CASSQGGTGIDGYTF
J: TRBJ2-3; D: -; size: many; V: TRBV7-9; DNA: TGTGCCAGCAGCTCGACACTCGCCTCCACAGATACGCAGTATTTT; CDR3: CASSSTLASTDTQYF
J: TRBJ2-7; D: -; size: -; V: TRBV18; DNA: TGTGCCAGCTCACCCGCAGGGGGGGTTACTCAGCCCTACGAGCAGTACTTC; CDR3: CASSPAGGVTQPYEQYF
J: TRBJ2-2; D: TRBD1; size: -; V: TRBV7-3; DNA: TGTGCCAGCAGCTCAGGACAGGGGGGCACCGGGGAGCTGTTTTTT; CDR3: CASSSGQGGTGELFF
J: TRBJ2-1; D: TRBD1; size: once; V: TRBV12-3/TRBV12-4; DNA: TGTGCCAGCAGTCTGACAGGGGGCAATGAGCAGTTCTTC; CDR3: CASSLTGGNEQFF
J: TRBJ2-1; D: TRBD2; size: -; V: TRBV4-2; DNA: TGTGCCAGCAGCCAAGGACCGAGTGGTGCGGGGGGGTGGAATGAGCAGTTCTTC; CDR3: CASSQGPSGAGGWNEQFF
J: TRBJ1-2; D: -; size: -; V: TRBV12-3/TRBV12-4; DNA: TGTGCCAGCAGTGCGTCCTATGGCTACACCTTC; CDR3: CASSASYGYTF
J: TRBJ1-2; D: -; size: -; V: TRBV7-2; DNA: TGTGCCAGCAGCCGGACAGCTCCTTATGGCTACACCTTC; CDR3: CASSRTAPYGYTF
J: TRBJ2-7; D: -; size: -; V: TRBV2; DNA: TGTGCCAGCAGTGTGGCCCTAGGGGCTGGCGAGCAGTACTTC; CDR3: CASSVALGAGEQYF
J: TRBJ1-2; D: -; size: -; V: TRBV9; DNA: TGTGCCAGCAGCGTAGACGGGGGACCTGACTATGGCTACACCTTC; CDR3: CASSVDGGPDYGYTF
J: TRBJ2-2; D: TRBD1; size: -; V: TRBV9; DNA: TGTGCCAGCGGCCGCCGGGACAGAGACACCGGGGAGCTGTTTTTT; CDR3: CASGRRDRDTGELFF
J: TRBJ2-7; D: -; size: -; V: TRBV7-2; DNA: TGTGCCAGCAGCCCCCGGACGGGGAACGACGAGCAGTACTTC; CDR3: CASSPRTGNDEQYF
J: TRBJ1-1; D: -; size: -; V: TRBV3-1/TRBV3-2; DNA: TGTGCCAGCAGCCTGCGTCGTTGGGGGAATTGGGTTTTCTTT; CDR3: CASSLRRWGNWVFF
J: TRBJ2-7; D: -; size: -; V: TRBV2; DNA: TGTGCCAGCAGGGAGGACTTCTACGAGCAGTACTTC; CDR3: CASREDFYEQYF
J: TRBJ1-1; D: TRBD1; size: -; V: TRBV18; DNA: TGTGCCAGCTCACGGGACAGCTACACTGAAGCTTTCTTT; CDR3: CASSRDSYTEAFF
J: TRBJ2-2; D: TRBD2; size: -; V: TRBV9; DNA: TGTGCCAGCAGCGTAGGAGCGGGGGACGGCACCGGGGAGCTGTTTTTT; CDR3: CASSVGAGDGTGELFF
J: TRBJ2-3; D: -; size: -; V: TRBV9; DNA: TGTGCCAGCAGCCAATCCCGGGATACGCAGTATTTT; CDR3: CASSQSRDTQYF
J: TRBJ1-2; D: -; size: once; V: TRBV30; DNA: TGTGCCTGGAGTGTAGGAGATGGCTACACCTTC; CDR3: CAWSVGDGYTF
J: TRBJ1-1; D: -; size: -; V: TRBV18; DNA: TGTGCCAGCTCACCCACCGAAAACACTGAAGCTTTCTTT; CDR3: CASSPTENTEAFF
J: TRBJ2-3; D: -; size: -; V: TRBV10-3; DNA: TGTGCCATCAGCTCCCCTGGGACTAGCACAGATACGCAGTATTTT; CDR3: CAISSPGTSTDTQYF
J: TRBJ1-3; D: -; size: -; V: TRBV12-3/TRBV12-4; DNA: TGTGCCAGCAGTTTCCAGGCTGGAAACACCATATATTTT; CDR3: CASSFQAGNTIYF
J: TRBJ2-5; D: -; size: -; V: TRBV4-1; DNA: TGCGCCAGCAGCCAGACAGGAATAGGGGGCCAGTACTTC; CDR3: CASSQTGIGGQYF
J: TRBJ2-3; D: -; size: -; V: TRBV7-2; DNA: TGTGCCAGCAGCTCGCGAGCGGCTAGCACAGATACGCAGTATTTT; CDR3: CASSSRAASTDTQYF
J: TRBJ1-6; D: -; size: -; V: TRBV27; DNA: TGTGCCAGCAGTCTATTGAGGTCACCCCTCCACTTT; CDR3: CASSLLRSPLHF
J: TRBJ2-2; D: -; size: -; V: TRBV1; DNA: TGCACCAGCAGCCCAACCGGGACAGGGGGTGATCTACTAGCGGACACCGGGGAGCTGTTTTTT; CDR3: CTSSPTGTGGDLLADTGELFF
J: TRBJ1-3; D: -; size: -; V: TRBV12-3/TRBV12-4; DNA: TGTGCCAGCAGAGGTGGAGCGGGAAACACCATATATTTT; CDR3: CASRGGAGNTIYF
J: TRBJ1-2; D: TRBD1; size: -; V: TRBV9; DNA: TGTGCCAGCAGCGGGCGGACAGGGGATGGCTACACCTTC; CDR3: CASSGRTGDGYTF
J: TRBJ1-1; D: -; size: -; V: TRBV9; DNA: TGTGCCAGCAGCGCGTACCTGACAGGTAGACCTGAAGCTTTCTTT; CDR3: CASSAYLTGRPEAFF
J: TRBJ2-7; D: -; size: -; V: TRBV11-3; DNA: TGTGCCAGCAGCTCTGTTGATGGCGAGCAGTACTTC; CDR3: CASSSVDGEQYF
J: TRBJ2-7; D: TRBD1; size: -; V: TRBV7-2; DNA: TGTGCCAGCAGCCTCGGGACAGGGAAGCAGGGCGAGCAGTACTTC; CDR3: CASSLGTGKQGEQYF
J: TRBJ2-3; D: TRBD2; size: -; V: TRBV7-2; DNA: TGTGCCAGCAGCATCCACACCGTGGGGGGGACAGATACGCAGTATTTT; CDR3: CASSIHTVGGTDTQYF
J: TRBJ2-1; D: -; size: few; V: TRBV4-2; DNA: TGTGCCAGCAGCCAAGTGTACTACAATGAGCAGTTCTTC; CDR3: CASSQVYYNEQFF
J: TRBJ2-3; D: TRBD1; size: -; V: TRBV29-1; DNA: TGCAGCGCTGGACAGGCAACAATATCTAGCACAGATACGCAGTATTTT; CDR3: CSAGQATISSTDTQYF
J: TRBJ2-2; D: -; size: -; V: TRBV7-7; DNA: TGTGCTACGGGCAGGGAAACCGGGGAGCTGTTTTTT; CDR3: CATGRETGELFF
J: TRBJ1-2; D: TRBD1; size: -; V: TRBV27; DNA: TGTGCCAGCAGCGACATAACCGGGACAGGACTTGGCTACACCTTC; CDR3: CASSDITGTGLGYTF
J: TRBJ2-2; D: TRBD2; size: -; V: TRBV4-1; DNA: TGCGCCAGCAGCCCCAGGGGACTAGCGGGCACCGGGGAGCTGTTTTTT; CDR3: CASSPRGLAGTGELFF
J: TRBJ1-1; D: -; size: -; V: TRBV4-1; DNA: TGCGCCAGCAGGACGCAGGGGCCCACTGAAGCTTTCTTT; CDR3: CASRTQGPTEAFF
J: TRBJ2-2; D: -; size: -; V: TRBV11-2; DNA: TGTGCCAGCAGCCAAAGGGTTGCCGGGGAGCTGTTTTTT; CDR3: CASSQRVAGELFF
J: TRBJ1-1; D: -; size: -; V: TRBV6-4; DNA: TGTGCCAGCAGCCCAAGGGACGGTGAGGCTGAAGCTTTCTTT; CDR3: CASSPRDGEAEAFF
J: TRBJ2-2; D: -; size: -; V: TRBV7-3; DNA: TGTGCCAGCAGCTTAACTAGTGGGTACACCGGGGAGCTGTTTTTT; CDR3: CASSLTSGYTGELFF